The 9 T cell receptor beta chains in this list originate from one sample, sequenced in a study of CD8+CD57+ T cells in acquired aplastic anemia. Both TCR beta VDJ combination and CDR3 sequence profiling were carried out. Genomic DNA was the template for this profiling. TCRdb itself ran the reads through MiXCR, one entry per CDR3 protein. In the table there are about 95,000 distinct CDR3 sequences, less than 75% of which are singletons. Patients sequenced had flow cytometry evidence of CD8+CD57+ cell expansion. The sequenced sample was sorted CD4+, CD8+, or CD8+CD57+ T cells (not recorded which) from PBMCs. These receptor sequences come from a human donor with aplastic anemia.

In its sample, this clonotype was seen a few times. The V gene is TRBV2, the J gene TRBJ1-5; the D is unclear. The length of the CDR3 is 14 residues. Trimming removed 2 bases from V and 2 bases from J, with 7 bases in between. Germline V CDR1 and CDR2: SNHLY, FYNNEI. The CDR3 protein is CASSERTGNQPQHF. CDR3 nucleotides: TGTGCCAGCAGTGAACGTACAGGCAATCAGCCCCAGCATTTT.

V and J are TRBV19 and TRBJ1-2, with D unclear. Germline V CDR1 and CDR2: LNHDA, SQIVND (reference sequence). The CDR3 contains 13 residues. V lost 0 bases to trimming and J lost 7 bases, with 9 bases between them. CDR3 protein: CASSIDVFSGYTF. Written as DNA, the CDR3 is TGTGCCAGTAGTATAGATGTGTTCTCTGGCTACACCTTC.

This clonotype turned up a few times. The chain joins TRBV2 to TRBJ2-3, with TRBD2 matching 9 bases. The CDR3 is made up of 13 amino acids. The junction had 6 bases not matched to a gene; V was cut back by 8 bases and J by 6 bases. CDR1 SNHLY and CDR2 FYNNEI come from the germline V gene. CDR3 nucleotide sequence: TGTGCCAGCCCGGGACTAGCAGCGGATACGCAGTATTTT. Residues: CASPGLAADTQYF.

This chain connects TRBV2 to TRBJ2-2; no firm D call. The CDR3 covers 12 residues. The V gene lost 7 bases and the J gene lost 6 bases, with 9 bases spanning the gap. Per germline, CDR1 SNHLY and CDR2 FYNNEI. CDR3 in amino acids: CASIRPPGELFF. The CDR3 DNA reads TGTGCCAGCATCAGGCCGCCCGGGGAGCTGTTTTTT. Variable domain in full (rest from reference TRBV2 and TRBJ2-2): EPEVTQTPSHQVTQMGQEVILRCVPISNHLYFYWYRQILGQKVEFLVSFYNNEISEKSEIFDDQFSVERPDGSNFTLKIRSTKLEDSAMYFCASIRPPGELFFGEGSRLTVL.

The rearrangement joins TRBV20-1 to TRBJ1-2; D not resolved. This CDR3 contains 13 residues. Deletions cut 6 bases from V and 8 bases from J, with 19 bases between. The germline V gene encodes CDR1 DFQATT and CDR2 SNEGSKA (reference sequence). The CDR3 loop is CSAEVTRGQGYTF. Written as DNA, the CDR3 is TGCAGTGCCGAAGTGACTCGGGGTCAGGGCTACACCTTC.

This clonotype was seen a handful of times. The V and J genes are TRBV7-9 and TRBJ2-3; the match to TRBD1 covers 7 bases. The V segment lost 5 bases and the J segment 8 bases; nucleotides outside the gene matches: 4. Germline assignment: CDR1 SEHNR and CDR2 FQNEAQ (reference sequence). The CDR3 extends over 12 amino acids. In DNA, the CDR3 is TGTGCCAGCAGCGTGGGACAGTCTACGCAGTATTTT. It is translated as CASSVGQSTQYF.

The rearrangement joins TRBV15 to TRBJ1-2; D is unresolved. The CDR3 is 12 residues long. Trimming took 0 bases from V and 6 from J, leaving 5 bases between them. CDR1 is LNHNV and CDR2 is YYDKDF in the germline V gene (reference sequence). The DNA of the CDR3 is TGTGCCACCAGCAGAGATTCAAATGGCTACACCTTC. It yields the protein CATSRDSNGYTF. Based on the CDR3 plus reference TRBV15 and TRBJ1-2, the full variable domain is DAMVIQNPRYQVTQFGKPVTLSCSQTLNHNVMYWYQQKSSQAPKLLFHYYDKDFNNEADTPDNFQSRRPNTSFCFLDIRSPGLGDTAMYLCATSRDSNGYTFGSGTRLTVV.

This clonotype is classed as medium-sized. The chain joins TRBV4-1 to TRBJ1-2; no clear D gene. V gave up 0 bases and J gave up 1 base, with 9 bases separating them. This CDR3 contains 15 residues. CDR1 MGHRA and CDR2 YSYEKL come from the germline V gene. The CDR3 spells CASSQDRQDNYGYTF. CDR3 nucleotide sequence: TGCGCCAGCAGCCAAGATCGTCAGGATAACTATGGCTACACCTTC.

The sample holds one count of this clonotype. The J gene is TRBJ1-4, the V gene TRBV4-1; possible D gene TRBD1, 5 bases. This CDR3 contains 15 residues. V gave up 1 base and J gave up 4 bases, with 10 bases separating them. The V gene's germline CDR1 is MGHRA and CDR2 YSYEKL. The CDR3 DNA sequence: TGCGCCAGCAGCCAAGGGGGGGTCCTTAATGAAAAACTGTTTTTT. Amino acid sequence: CASSQGGVLNEKLFF.